The 23 T cell receptor beta chains reported below all come from one sample, sequenced in a study of technical replicates of blood from a few donors. The repertoire was sequenced with immunoSEQ multiplex PCR; TCRdb's copy has only in-frame clones and lacks some. The repertoire has about 62,000 clones, roughly nine tenths of them found once; the top ten carry about 5%. Sequencing input: PBMCs. Receptor source: a human donor in good health. Some clones in this sample may be carry-over from other donors' samples.

The chain couples TRBV19 to TRBJ1-5, with TRBD1 matching 9 bases. CDR1 and CDR2 (germline): LNHDA, SQIVND (reference sequence). V was pared by 0 bases and J by 7 bases, with 4 bases of the junction left unmatched. The CDR3 extends over 15 amino acids. CDR3 in amino acids: CASSIEDRGVQPQHF. For the CDR3, the DNA is TGTGCCAGTAGTATAGAGGACAGGGGCGTACAGCCCCAGCATTTT.

The V call is TRBV27, the J call TRBJ2-1, with D possibly matching TRBD1 (5 bases). This CDR3 has 14 amino acids. The V end lost 8 bases, the J end lost 5 bases, and 16 bases lay between the germline ends. Germline-derived CDR1 and CDR2 are MNHEY and SMNVEV (reference sequence). CDR3 in DNA: TGTGCCAGCGGGGATGCAGGGTACAACAATGAGCAGTTCTTC. This encodes CASGDAGYNNEQFF.

The chain has TRBV4-3 and TRBJ2-3, with D maybe TRBD2 (6 bases). The CDR3 totals 16 residues. In germline, CDR1 is LGHNA, CDR2 YSLEER. Trimming left V 4 bases short and J 2 bases short, with 16 bases between. The CDR3, as DNA: TGCGCCAGCAGCCTGGAGGGAACTAGGCCCACAGATACGCAGTATTTT. Protein sequence: CASSLEGTRPTDTQYF.

To note about this clone: Other DNA variants within this sample encode the same CDR3. The V and J genes are TRBV7-9 and TRBJ2-5, with a possible D match to TRBD2 (6 bases). There are 13 residues in the CDR3. Trimming removed 4 bases at V and 2 bases at J, with 8 bases between. CDR1 is SEHNR, CDR2 FQNEAQ, per germline (reference sequence). DNA of the CDR3: TGTGCCAGCAGCTCGGGACTGCAAGAGACCCAGTACTTC. It yields the protein CASSSGLQETQYF.

This chain links TRBV11-2 with TRBJ2-3; 8 bases agree with TRBD2. V lost 6 bases, J lost 3 bases, and 2 bases stayed unmatched. There are 13 residues in the CDR3. Germline values: CDR1 SGHAT, CDR2 FQNNGV. This CDR3 reads CASRGLATDTQYF. In DNA form, the CDR3 reads TGTGCCAGCAGAGGACTAGCAACAGATACGCAGTATTTT. The full variable domain, its missing parts supplied by reference TRBV11-2 and TRBJ2-3, is EAGVAQSPRYKIIEKRQSVAFWCNPISGHATLYWYQQILGQGPKLLIQFQNNGVVDDSQLPKDRFSAERLKGVDSTLKIQPAKLEDSAVYLCASRGLATDTQYFGPGTRLTVL.

This chain uses TRBV7-3 with TRBJ2-1; 8 bases line up with TRBD2. V shed 5 bases, J shed 7 bases, and the junction held 10 bases outside the gene matches. The CDR3 sequence is 15 residues long. CDR1 is SGHTA and CDR2 is FQGTGA in the germline V gene. CDR3 nucleotide sequence: TGTGCCAGCAGCCCGTCCCGCGGGGGGAGGAATGAGCAGTTCTTC. It yields the protein CASSPSRGGRNEQFF.

V usage is TRBV20-1 and J usage is TRBJ2-7; the match to TRBD1 covers 7 bases. In germline, CDR1 is DFQATT, CDR2 SNEGSKA (reference sequence). This CDR3 contains 11 residues. V shed 5 bases, J shed 6 bases, and the junction held 4 bases outside the gene matches. This chain's CDR3 is CSAARGREQYF. The CDR3 nucleotides read TGCAGTGCTGCGAGGGGGCGCGAGCAGTACTTC.

The rearrangement uses TRBV12-5 and TRBJ2-2; 9 bases match TRBD1. The CDR3 length is 16 residues. After removal of 3 bases from V and 3 bases from J, the junction contained 5 bases not matched to a gene. Germline V gives CDR1 LGHNT, CDR2 FRNRAP. The CDR3 sequence is CASGFLGTGHTGELFF. CDR3 in DNA: TGTGCTAGTGGTTTTCTCGGGACAGGGCACACCGGGGAGCTGTTTTTT.

This CDR3 is CASSLTQGARYNEQFF. The CDR3 DNA is TGTGCCAGCAGCTTAACGCAGGGGGCCCGCTACAATGAGCAGTTCTTC. V and J are TRBV7-3 and TRBJ2-1; TRBD1 agrees at 8 bases. Germline V CDR1 and CDR2: SGHTA, FQGTGA. Trimming removed 0 bases from V and 3 bases from J; junction bases left unmatched: 4. This CDR3 has 16 residues.

The V and J genes are TRBV10-3 and TRBJ1-1; weak D call: TRBD1 (5 bases). Germline loops: CDR1 ENHRY, CDR2 SYGVKD. This CDR3 has 14 amino acids. V dropped 6 bases and J dropped 0 bases, with 11 bases sitting between them. This CDR3 reads CAIRGDSMNTEAFF. The CDR3, as DNA: TGTGCCATCAGGGGCGACAGTATGAACACTGAAGCTTTCTTT.

This chain links TRBV2 with TRBJ2-6, with 9 bases fitting TRBD1. This CDR3 region has 15 residues. After removal of 8 bases from V and 4 bases from J, the junction contained 6 bases not matched to a gene. The germline V gene encodes CDR1 SNHLY and CDR2 FYNNEI. CDR3 bases: TGTGCCAGCCGGGACAGGGTAGCAGGGGCCAACGTCCTGACTTTC. Amino acids: CASRDRVAGANVLTF.

The rearrangement uses TRBV11-2 and TRBJ1-6, with 11 bases that match TRBD1. V trimming: 4 bases; J trimming: 9 bases; junction bases outside the gene matches: 8. Looked up from germline, CDR1 is SGHAT and CDR2 is FQNNGV. The CDR3 sequence is 16 residues long. CDR3 residues: CASSSGRTGGISPLHF. DNA for the CDR3: TGTGCCAGCAGCTCTGGTAGGACAGGGGGCATTTCACCCCTCCACTTT.

The chain combines TRBV10-3 with TRBJ1-6; D unresolved. V was trimmed by 6 bases and J by 5 bases, leaving 8 bases between them. CDR3 length equals 13 residues. Per the germline V gene, CDR1 is ENHRY and CDR2 is SYGVKD. CDR3 amino acids: CAIRITDNSPLHF. Written as DNA, the CDR3 is TGTGCCATCAGAATCACAGATAATTCACCCCTCCACTTT.

The V gene is TRBV27, the J gene TRBJ1-5, with D tentatively TRBD1 (5 bases). Germline V lookup: CDR1 MNHEY, CDR2 SMNVEV (reference sequence). The CDR3 runs to 15 residues. V gave up 1 base and J gave up 3 bases, with 10 bases separating them. CDR3: CASSLFVGANQPQHF. The CDR3 nucleotides read TGTGCCAGCAGTTTATTTGTAGGGGCCAATCAGCCCCAGCATTTT.

V gene TRBV2 combines with J gene TRBJ1-6, with D possibly being TRBD1 (5 bases). V was pared by 6 bases and J by 5 bases, with 11 bases between. In germline, CDR1 is SNHLY, CDR2 FYNNEI. The CDR3 contains 14 residues. This CDR3 reads CASSEVGHNSPLHF. CDR3 nucleotide sequence: TGTGCCAGCAGCGAGGTGGGGCATAATTCACCCCTCCACTTT.

This chain links TRBV20-1 with TRBJ1-2; TRBD1 matches at 10 bases. The CDR3 is 11 amino acids. The J segment lost 9 bases and the V segment lost 5 bases, leaving 3 bases of the junction unmatched. Germline V gene lookup returns CDR1 DFQATT and CDR2 SNEGSKA (reference sequence). The chain's CDR3 is CSAWTGGSYTF. The CDR3 DNA reads as TGCAGTGCTTGGACAGGGGGGAGCTACACCTTC.

The chain is built from TRBV15 and TRBJ2-3, with 11 bases aligning to TRBD2. Germline CDR1 reads LNHNV; CDR2 reads YYDKDF (reference sequence). The V segment lost 3 bases and the J segment 2 bases; nucleotides outside the gene matches: 7. There are 17 residues in the CDR3. Here the CDR3 DNA reads TGTGCCACCAGCAGGCCCACTAGCGGGGGACCCACAGATACGCAGTATTTT. It encodes CATSRPTSGGPTDTQYF. Complete variable domain (other parts from reference TRBV15 and TRBJ2-3): DAMVIQNPRYQVTQFGKPVTLSCSQTLNHNVMYWYQQKSSQAPKLLFHYYDKDFNNEADTPDNFQSRRPNTSFCFLDIRSPGLGDTAMYLCATSRPTSGGPTDTQYFGPGTRLTVL.

The V call is TRBV18, the J call TRBJ2-1; TRBD2 matches at 9 bases. The CDR3 runs to 15 residues. Germline CDR1 and CDR2: KGHSH and LQKENI. The J segment lost 6 bases and the V segment lost 6 bases, leaving 9 bases of the junction unmatched. DNA for the CDR3: TGTGCCAGCTCTCTTAGCGGGAGCACAGGCAATGAGCAGTTCTTC. It specifies CASSLSGSTGNEQFF.

The J gene is TRBJ2-1, the V gene TRBV7-9; TRBD1 is a possible D gene (7 bases). This CDR3 is 16 amino acids long. Germline V gene sequence: CDR1 SEHNR, CDR2 FQNEAQ (reference sequence). Trimming cost V 5 bases and J 10 bases, with 24 bases left between them. CDR3 protein: CASSRGPGQTLAEQFF. CDR3 bases: TGTGCCAGCAGCCGGGGGCCGGGACAGACTTTGGCGGAGCAGTTCTTC.

The chain employs TRBV7-2 and TRBJ1-1; the D is unclear. CDR1 SGHTA and CDR2 FQGNSA come from the germline V gene. The V gene lost 1 base and the J gene lost 0 bases, with 9 bases spanning the gap. The CDR3 is made up of 15 amino acids. CDR3 in amino acids: CASSLGLSVNTEAFF. CDR3 DNA sequence: TGTGCCAGCAGCTTAGGCTTATCGGTGAACACTGAAGCTTTCTTT.

The chain uses TRBV6-1 and TRBJ2-2, with D perhaps matching TRBD2 (5 bases). Deletions cut 9 bases from V and 0 bases from J, with 14 bases between. The CDR3 is made up of 15 amino acids. The germline gives CDR1 MNHNS, CDR2 SASEGT. The CDR3 here is CASTQRTTNTGELFF. The CDR3 DNA reads as TGTGCCAGTACTCAGCGGACCACGAACACCGGGGAGCTGTTTTTT.

This rearrangement joins TRBV7-6 to TRBJ2-7; D remains ambiguous. Trimming left V 4 bases short and J 3 bases short, with 16 bases between. Germline V gene sequence: CDR1 SGHVS, CDR2 FNYEAQ. The CDR3 loop spans 15 amino acids. The chain's CDR3 is CASSYGSVNLYEQYF. The CDR3 nucleotides are TGTGCCAGCAGCTACGGGTCTGTTAACCTCTACGAGCAGTACTTC.

This clone counts as medium-sized. The chain couples TRBV11-3 to TRBJ1-5, with unresolved D. Trimming shortened V by 2 bases and J by 4 bases, and 6 bases separated the two germline ends. CDR3 size: 13 residues. Germline V gives CDR1 SGHNT, CDR2 YENEEA. CDR3 amino acids: CASSLSVNQPQHF. The CDR3 nucleotides are TGTGCCAGCAGCTTATCCGTGAATCAGCCCCAGCATTTT.